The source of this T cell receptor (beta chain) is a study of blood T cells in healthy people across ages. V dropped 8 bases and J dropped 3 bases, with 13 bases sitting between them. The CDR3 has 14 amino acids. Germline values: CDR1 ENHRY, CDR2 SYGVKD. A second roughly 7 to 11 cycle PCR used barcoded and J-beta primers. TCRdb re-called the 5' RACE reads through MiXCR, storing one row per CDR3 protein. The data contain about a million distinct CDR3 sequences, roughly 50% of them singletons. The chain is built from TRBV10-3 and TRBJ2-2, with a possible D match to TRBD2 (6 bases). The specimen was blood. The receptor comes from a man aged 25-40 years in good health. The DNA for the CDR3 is TGTGCCATCGGCGGGGATGGGGACACCGGGGAGCTGTTTTTT. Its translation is CAIGGDGDTGELFF.